The present T cell receptor beta chain was sequenced within a study of blood T cell repertoires in COVID-19. In the authors' methods: For nucleated cells, counts were estimated from reference gene primer amplification. Sequencing was performed with immunoSEQ multiplex PCR; in TCRdb, only in-frame clones are kept and a portion is missing. V, J and clone size reflect that table, while D and trimming were determined from the DNA. The table includes 70,000 to 95,000 clones, 70% to 90% detected once. This TCR derives from a man aged 70-80 years with acute or convalescent COVID-19. Material: peripheral blood.

This chain's CDR3 is CASSQGLRGNSPLHF. CDR3 in DNA: TGCGCCAGCAGCCAAGGGCTGAGGGGGAATTCACCCCTCCACTTT. The V gene is TRBV4-1, the J gene TRBJ1-6; TRBD1 might be the D (6 bases). This CDR3 contains 15 residues. V was shortened by 1 base and J by 7 bases, with 11 bases between the two germline ends. Germline V gene sequence: CDR1 MGHRA, CDR2 YSYEKL.